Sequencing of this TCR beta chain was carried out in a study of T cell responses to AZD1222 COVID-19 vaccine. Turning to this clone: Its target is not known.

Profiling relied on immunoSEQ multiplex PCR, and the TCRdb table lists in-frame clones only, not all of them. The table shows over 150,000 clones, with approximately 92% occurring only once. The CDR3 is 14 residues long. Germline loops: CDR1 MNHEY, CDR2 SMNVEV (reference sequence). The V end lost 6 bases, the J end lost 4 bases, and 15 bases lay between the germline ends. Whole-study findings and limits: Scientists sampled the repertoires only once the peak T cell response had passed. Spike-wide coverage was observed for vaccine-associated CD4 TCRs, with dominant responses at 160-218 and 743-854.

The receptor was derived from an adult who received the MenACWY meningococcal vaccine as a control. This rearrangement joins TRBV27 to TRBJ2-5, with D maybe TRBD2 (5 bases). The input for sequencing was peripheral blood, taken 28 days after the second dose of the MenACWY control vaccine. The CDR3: CASSLDRGRETQYF. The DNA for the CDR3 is TGTGCCAGCAGCCTAGACCGAGGGCGAGAGACCCAGTACTTC.